This TCR beta chain was identified in a study of monozygotic twins with inflammatory bowel disease (dated by TCRdb to between 2017 and 2020). Background for the entire study: A total of about 28 monozygotic twin pairs were included in the full study, comprising nine German pairs (four IBD-concordant, five IBD-discordant) and 19 IBD-discordant Danish pairs. The search for disease-associated traits relied mainly on comparing IBD patients with their genetically identical healthy co-twins within discordant pairs. Each individual had, on average, about 151 000 unique TCRalpha sequences and 181 000 unique TCRbeta sequences available for analysis.

As concerns this clonotype: What this receptor recognizes is not known.

From each donor, an approximately 2.4 ml peripheral blood sample was drawn into PAXgene tubes and stored at -80 degrees C. Total RNA was isolated from whole blood with the PAXgene blood miRNA kit on an automated QIAcube, without T cell sorting. Peripheral blood from monozygotic twin pairs, either concordant or discordant for inflammatory bowel disease, underwent deep TCRalpha and TCRbeta repertoire profiling that used unique molecular barcoding. Smoking habits were recorded for all twin pairs, and individuals were classified as current, former or never smokers. The method was 5' RACE. For each TCR library, 3,000 to 4,000 ng of total RNA was used. For each sample, cDNA was synthesized in eight separate reactions using SMARTScribe reverse transcriptase. Unique molecular identifiers containing a 6-nucleotide sample barcode were introduced through template switching during cDNA synthesis. Two nested PCRs of about 15 and 9 cycles amplified the TCRalpha and TCRbeta cDNA, and bead purification followed each PCR. Before amplification, cDNA was treated with uracil DNA-glycosylase and purified using the QIAquick PCR purification kit. The second PCR added Illumina TruSeq-compatible adapters along with sample-specific barcodes. Library quality and concentration were checked on TapeStation and Qubit, and libraries were pooled at around 5 ng each. Sequencing of pooled libraries was carried out on an Illumina HiSeq2500 single-index Rapid Run using 2 x 100 bp reads and custom sequencing primers. Concerning the study's data processing: UMI-based consensus assembly with MiGEC version 1.2.6 was used to correct PCR and sequencing errors. MiXCR version 2.1.1 was used to carry out V(D)J alignment, clonotype assembly and CDR3 extraction. To normalise gene usage, clonotype sharing and MAIT/NKT TCR abundance, the top 1000, 10 000 and 20 000 clonotypes in each sample were analysed. After downsampling to 27 000 UMIs, diversity was calculated as the inverse Simpson index using the vegan R package. Paired Mann-Whitney U tests were applied to discordant twin pairs, with Benjamini-Hochberg correction for multiple testing. Following TCRdb reprocessing, every CDR3 protein sequence forms one entry, and DNA is not provided. V and J calls and clone size were set by TCRdb, not the authors. The table for this sample records fewer than 450,000 distinct CDR3 sequences. In total, the top ten clones hold about 2.5% of the sample.

Study-level results and caveats: No single strong signal or clonotype linked to IBD turned up in the results, so the idea that one exists was not supported. Differing immunosuppressive treatments among patients may have added background noise and inter-individual variability to the repertoires. Fewer clonotypes were shared with other individuals by IBD patients than by healthy twins, most markedly in patients showing signs of disease activity. Distinction between different T cell subtypes could not be achieved in the analysis. Concordant and discordant twins showed no difference in repertoire similarity, possibly because of limited statistical power. A decrease in TCRbeta repertoire diversity, as measured by inverse Simpson index, was observed in IBD patients compared with their healthy co-twins.

CDR1 and CDR2 (SGHTA, FQGNSA) derive from the germline V gene. The CDR3, from cysteine to phenylalanine, totals 17 residues. The coding DNA is unavailable. The TCR was taken from a human donor with ulcerative colitis or Crohn's disease, or a healthy co-twin of an affected twin (not recorded which). The rearrangement combines TRBV7-2 with TRBJ2-2; TCRdb's D gene call, TRBD2, goes unchecked for lack of DNA. Sample: blood. The encoded CDR3 is CASSFLAGGPGTGELFF. The CDR3 plus the reference TRBV7-2 and TRBJ2-2 genes for the other parts give the full variable domain: GAGVSQSPSNKVTEKGKDVELRCDPISGHTALYWYRQSLGQGLEFLIYFQGNSAPDKSGLPSDRFSAERTGGSVSTLTIQRTQQEDSAVYLCASSFLAGGPGTGELFFGEGSRLTVL.